The TCR beta chain described here comes from a study of shared clonotypes between healthy human individuals. A word on this clone: Its antigen is as yet unknown.

Method: immunoSEQ multiplex PCR; TCRdb's copy keeps in-frame clones and lacks some. This sample has 2 million to 3 million clones, with 93% found just once. Overall study results and limits: Unshared clonotypes carried lower generation probabilities than those common to all four donors.

Specimen: naive CD4+ T cells from PBMCs. Subset of the sample: CD45RA+ positively selected. This receptor was obtained from a man aged 18-30 years in good health. Some clones in this sample may be carry-over from other donors' samples.

The CDR3 sequence is CASSSQAFYGYTF. In nucleotides, the CDR3 is TGTGCCAGCAGCTCGCAGGCGTTCTATGGCTACACCTTC. This chain uses TRBV9 with TRBJ1-2; D gene uncertain. Germline V gene sequence: CDR1 SGDLS, CDR2 YYNGEE. V was cut by 4 bases and J by 4 bases, with 11 bases left in between. The CDR3 covers 13 residues.